Presented here are 29 T cell receptor beta chains from one specimen sequenced in a study of T cell responses to AZD1222 COVID-19 vaccine. Data came from immunoSEQ multiplex PCR; TCRdb stores just in-frame clones and leaves some out. The table includes tens of thousands of clones, about nine tenths detected once. The sample here was peripheral blood, taken 28 days after the second AZD1222 dose. The receptors here all came from an adult who received the AZD1222 COVID-19 vaccine.

V usage is TRBV11-2 and J usage is TRBJ2-3; 14 bases line up with TRBD2. After removal of 3 bases from V and 5 bases from J, the junction contained 4 bases not matched to a gene. The CDR3 runs 16 residues. Germline values: CDR1 SGHAT, CDR2 FQNNGV. DNA of the CDR3: TGTGCCAGCAGCTTGACTAGCGGGGGGGGATTAGATACGCAGTATTTT. Its translation is CASSLTSGGGLDTQYF.

This sequence joins TRBV19 and TRBJ1-2; 7 nucleotides match TRBD1. The length of the CDR3 is 15 residues. CDR1 and CDR2 from the germline V gene are LNHDA and SQIVND (reference sequence). V lost 4 bases and J lost 4; bases outside the gene matches: 9. In DNA, the CDR3 is TGTGCCAGTAGTACTCGACAGGGTACCCCCTATGGCTACACCTTC. Translated, it gives CASSTRQGTPYGYTF.

V and J are TRBV9 and TRBJ1-5; 8 bases fit TRBD1. The J segment lost 2 bases and the V segment lost 0 bases, leaving 4 bases of the junction unmatched. This CDR3 is 16 amino acids long. Germline loops: CDR1 SGDLS, CDR2 YYNGEE. The CDR3: CASSVGTGGGNQPQHF. CDR3 nucleotides: TGTGCCAGCAGCGTAGGAACAGGGGGAGGCAATCAGCCCCAGCATTTT.

V usage is TRBV18 and J usage is TRBJ1-3; D is uncertain. The ends were cut back, 2 bases at V and 0 bases at J, with 5 bases in the middle. Germline V CDR1 and CDR2: KGHSH, LQKENI. The CDR3 is made up of 14 amino acids. The CDR3 here is CASSPDTSGNTIYF. In nucleotides, the CDR3 is TGTGCCAGCTCACCAGACACCTCTGGAAACACCATATATTTT.

This clone came up once. The chain joins TRBV7-2 to TRBJ1-2, with D possibly matching TRBD1 (6 bases). This CDR3 comprises 13 residues. V shed 6 bases and J shed 2 bases, with 10 bases lying between them. Germline V gene lookup returns CDR1 SGHTA and CDR2 FQGNSA. CDR3 coding DNA: TGTGCCAGCAGTAAAGACAGGAACTATGGCTACACCTTC. It translates to CASSKDRNYGYTF. The complete variable domain, with remaining parts taken from reference TRBV7-2 and TRBJ1-2, reads GAGVSQSPSNKVTEKGKDVELRCDPISGHTALYWYRQSLGQGLEFLIYFQGNSAPDKSGLPSDRFSAERTGGSVSTLTIQRTQQEDSAVYLCASSKDRNYGYTFGSGTRLTVV.

The CDR3 DNA is TGCGCCAGCAGCTTGGAGGGTTTAGACTATGGCTACACCTTC. Protein: CASSLEGLDYGYTF. The gene calls are TRBV5-1 and TRBJ1-2; D gene uncertain. Germline V CDR1 and CDR2: SGHRS, YFSETQ. The V end lost 0 bases, the J end lost 3 bases, and 9 bases lay between the germline ends. This CDR3 contains 14 residues.

V and J are TRBV7-2 and TRBJ1-3; 11 bases are shared with TRBD1. CDR3 length: 15 residues. Germline assignment: CDR1 SGHTA and CDR2 FQGNSA. The ends lost 5 bases at V and 4 bases at J; junction bases unmatched: 4. Here the CDR3 DNA reads TGTGCCAGCAGCCCTTGGACAGGGGGCGGAAACACCATATATTTT. Amino acid sequence: CASSPWTGGGNTIYF.

This rearrangement joins TRBV18 to TRBJ1-5, with 10 bases matching TRBD1. Germline V gene sequence: CDR1 KGHSH, CDR2 LQKENI. The V gene end was trimmed by 6 bases and the J gene end by 6 bases; junction bases not matched to a gene: 5. The CDR3 extends over 14 amino acids. This CDR3 is CASSTDRGLQPQHF. The CDR3 DNA is TGTGCCAGCTCGACAGACAGGGGGCTTCAGCCCCAGCATTTT.

The J gene is TRBJ1-1, the V gene TRBV5-1, with 9 bases identical to TRBD1. The V gene end was trimmed by 3 bases and the J gene end by 4 bases; junction bases not matched to a gene: 7. The CDR3 is 15 amino acids. The V gene's germline CDR1 is SGHRS and CDR2 YFSETQ. CDR3 coding DNA: TGCGCCAGCAGCTCGACAGGGGGGTATGGCACTGAAGCTTTCTTT. Amino acid sequence: CASSSTGGYGTEAFF.

The V call is TRBV3-1 (or the pseudogene TRBV3-2), the J call TRBJ1-6; D gene uncertain. The CDR3 has 13 amino acids. The V and J ends lost 4 bases and 8 bases respectively, with 9 bases between them. Germline CDR1 and CDR2: LGHDT and YNNKEL (reference sequence). CDR3 nucleotides: TGTGCCAGCAGCCTGGGGTATTATTCACCCCTCCACTTT. This gives the protein CASSLGYYSPLHF.

This chain uses TRBV6-5 with TRBJ1-5; no definite D call. V dropped 8 bases and J dropped 2 bases, with 10 bases sitting between them. CDR3 length: 13 amino acids. In germline, CDR1 is MNHEY, CDR2 SVGAGI. This CDR3 is CASGIRGNQPQHF. The DNA of the CDR3 is TGTGCCAGCGGAATACGAGGCAATCAGCCCCAGCATTTT.

This chain uses TRBV19 with TRBJ2-2; D gene unclear. Germline V gene sequence: CDR1 LNHDA, CDR2 SQIVND (reference sequence). Trimming removed 1 base at V and 0 bases at J, with 15 bases between. The CDR3 runs to 18 residues. CDR3 in amino acids: CASSIGKKVSPNTGELFF. CDR3 DNA sequence: TGTGCCAGTAGTATAGGCAAAAAGGTGTCCCCGAACACCGGGGAGCTGTTTTTT.

V usage is TRBV29-1 and J usage is TRBJ2-3, with TRBD1 as a possible D gene (6 bases). Germline V gene data show CDR1 as SQVTM and CDR2 as ANQGSEA. The V and J ends lost 5 bases and 5 bases respectively, with 11 bases between them. The CDR3 is 12 residues long. The CDR3 reads CSVIPGQDTQYF. The CDR3 DNA sequence: TGCAGCGTTATACCGGGACAAGATACGCAGTATTTT.

This chain uses TRBV19 with TRBJ1-5, with unresolved D. Germline CDR1 reads LNHDA; CDR2 reads SQIVND (reference sequence). The V and J ends lost 7 bases and 6 bases respectively, with 19 bases between them. The CDR3 contains 15 residues. The chain's CDR3 is CASTPRSEGIQPQHF. The CDR3 DNA sequence: TGTGCCAGTACCCCGCGATCCGAAGGTATTCAGCCCCAGCATTTT.

This clone was counted a single time. The V gene is TRBV5-1, the J gene TRBJ2-1; TRBD1 might be the D (5 bases). Germline assignment: CDR1 SGHRS and CDR2 YFSETQ. The CDR3 is made up of 14 amino acids. V shed 1 base and J shed 9 bases, with 14 bases lying between them. The CDR3 is CASSLLGQLFEQFF. As DNA, the CDR3 is TGCGCCAGCAGCTTGCTGGGGCAGCTTTTTGAGCAGTTCTTC.

V is TRBV9 and J is TRBJ1-2; no firm D call. The CDR3 contains 14 residues. Trimming stripped 0 bases from V and 2 bases from J, with 8 bases between. Germline V lookup: CDR1 SGDLS, CDR2 YYNGEE. CDR3 amino acids: CASSVGPANYGYTF. Here the CDR3 DNA reads TGTGCCAGCAGCGTAGGTCCTGCCAACTATGGCTACACCTTC.

The chain carries TRBV28 and TRBJ2-3, with TRBD2 identical over 10 bases. Germline V gene sequence: CDR1 MDHEN, CDR2 SYDVKM. The CDR3 has 12 residues. V trimming: 3 bases; J trimming: 9 bases; junction bases outside the gene matches: 0. The CDR3 DNA is TGTGCCAGCAGTTTGACTAGCGGGACGCAGTATTTT. It yields the protein CASSLTSGTQYF.

In this sample, this clone turned up once. This chain connects TRBV7-6 to TRBJ2-3; 10 bases map to TRBD2. Looked up from germline, CDR1 is SGHVS and CDR2 is FNYEAQ. Germline trimming cut 5 bases from V and 2 bases from J; bases unmatched to any gene: 7. CDR3 length: 16 residues. CDR3 sequence reads: CASSPDSGGLTDTQYF. Written as DNA, the CDR3 is TGTGCCAGCAGCCCCGATAGCGGGGGGCTCACAGATACGCAGTATTTT.

The CDR3, as DNA: TGCGCCAGCAGCCAAGATCGGTCAGGGGGAGTAATGAACACTGAAGCTTTCTTT. Translation gives CASSQDRSGGVMNTEAFF. This sequence joins TRBV4-3 and TRBJ1-1, with 7 bases matching TRBD1. The CDR3 is 18 residues long. V dropped 0 bases and J dropped 0; count of bases not matched to a gene: 10. In germline, CDR1 is LGHNA, CDR2 YSLEER.

This chain links TRBV10-3 with TRBJ1-1; possibly TRBD1 for D (6 bases). The CDR3 is 14 residues long. Trimming took off 10 bases at V and 0 bases at J, with 15 bases between the two ends. Germline loops: CDR1 ENHRY, CDR2 SYGVKD. This CDR3 is CATNRDTLNTEAFF. CDR3 nucleotide sequence: TGTGCCACCAACCGGGACACCCTGAACACTGAAGCTTTCTTT.

The chain carries TRBV5-1 and TRBJ1-6, with unresolved D. Trimming pared 0 bases from V and 7 bases from J, leaving 11 bases between. CDR3 length: 15 residues. Germline loops: CDR1 SGHRS, CDR2 YFSETQ. This CDR3 is CASSLVVAPNSPLHF. CDR3 nucleotides: TGCGCCAGCAGCTTGGTGGTGGCGCCGAATTCACCCCTCCACTTT. The whole variable domain, filled in from reference TRBV5-1 and TRBJ1-6, reads KAGVTQTPRYLIKTRGQQVTLSCSPISGHRSVSWYQQTPGQGLQFLFEYFSETQRNKGNFPGRFSGRQFSNSRSEMNVSTLELGDSALYLCASSLVVAPNSPLHFGNGTRLTVT.

The rearrangement uses TRBV19 and TRBJ2-1; TRBD1 or TRBD2 may be the D gene (5 bases each). Germline V CDR1 and CDR2: LNHDA, SQIVND (reference sequence). The V and J ends lost 8 bases and 4 bases respectively, with 18 bases between them. CDR3 size: 15 residues. DNA for the CDR3: TGTGCCAGTGACGAAAGGGGAGTCCTTTACAATGAGCAGTTCTTC. It yields the protein CASDERGVLYNEQFF.

The chain recombines TRBV27 with TRBJ1-4; D ambiguous. The CDR3 extends over 16 amino acids. Trimming left V 5 bases short and J 2 bases short, with 15 bases between. Looked up from germline, CDR1 is MNHEY and CDR2 is SMNVEV (reference sequence). CDR3 nucleotide sequence: TGTGCCAGCAGTGTAGCGGGAGCGCGCACTAATGAAAAACTGTTTTTT. It yields the protein CASSVAGARTNEKLFF.

The genes are TRBV6-6 and TRBJ2-1; TRBD1 is a possible D gene (7 bases). The CDR3 loop spans 15 amino acids. CDR1 and CDR2 from the germline V gene are MNHNY and SVGAGI (reference sequence). Trimming removed 6 bases at V and 8 bases at J, with 20 bases between. The CDR3 reads CASSSRGAIVYEQFF. The DNA for the CDR3 is TGTGCCAGCAGCTCCAGGGGGGCCATCGTCTATGAGCAGTTCTTC.

This chain uses TRBV28 with TRBJ2-7, with D maybe TRBD1 (5 bases). The CDR3 totals 13 residues. The V end was cut by 6 bases, the J end by 0 bases, with 9 bases between. Per the germline V gene, CDR1 is MDHEN and CDR2 is SYDVKM. The CDR3 sequence is CASRNRYSYEQYF. CDR3 nucleotides: TGTGCCAGCAGGAACAGGTACTCCTACGAGCAGTACTTC.

The chain carries TRBV5-1 and TRBJ1-3; D remains unclear. Trimming shortened V by 4 bases and J by 4 bases, and 12 bases separated the two germline ends. The CDR3 consists of 14 residues. Per germline, CDR1 SGHRS and CDR2 YFSETQ. In DNA form, the CDR3 reads TGCGCCAGCAGCCCTACTGATCAGGGAAACACCATATATTTT. Protein sequence: CASSPTDQGNTIYF.

The chain recombines TRBV4-1 with TRBJ1-2; 12 nucleotides align to TRBD1. Germline V lookup: CDR1 MGHRA, CDR2 YSYEKL. With 1 base clipped from V and 5 bases from J, the junction kept 8 bases outside the gene matches. This CDR3 is 17 amino acids long. The CDR3 spells CASSQVRDRGLAYGYTF. The CDR3 DNA reads as TGCGCCAGCAGCCAAGTGCGGGACAGGGGGCTAGCGTATGGCTACACCTTC.

The rearrangement uses TRBV5-1 and TRBJ2-5; D is tentatively TRBD1 or TRBD2 (6 bases each). V lost 0 bases and J lost 4, with 13 bases in between. The CDR3 contains 15 residues. Germline V gene sequence: CDR1 SGHRS, CDR2 YFSETQ. CDR3 DNA sequence: TGCGCCAGCAGCTTGGAAAGGGGGGCCTTAGAGACCCAGTACTTC. Translated: CASSLERGALETQYF.

The chain combines TRBV11-3 with TRBJ2-1; D not resolved. This CDR3 spans 18 amino acids. Trimming removed 2 bases from V and 0 bases from J, with 17 bases in between. Germline-derived CDR1 and CDR2 are SGHNT and YENEEA. CDR3 nucleotide sequence: TGTGCCAGCAGCTTATTCGCGGCTGGGGATAGCTCCTACAATGAGCAGTTCTTC. This gives the protein CASSLFAAGDSSYNEQFF.